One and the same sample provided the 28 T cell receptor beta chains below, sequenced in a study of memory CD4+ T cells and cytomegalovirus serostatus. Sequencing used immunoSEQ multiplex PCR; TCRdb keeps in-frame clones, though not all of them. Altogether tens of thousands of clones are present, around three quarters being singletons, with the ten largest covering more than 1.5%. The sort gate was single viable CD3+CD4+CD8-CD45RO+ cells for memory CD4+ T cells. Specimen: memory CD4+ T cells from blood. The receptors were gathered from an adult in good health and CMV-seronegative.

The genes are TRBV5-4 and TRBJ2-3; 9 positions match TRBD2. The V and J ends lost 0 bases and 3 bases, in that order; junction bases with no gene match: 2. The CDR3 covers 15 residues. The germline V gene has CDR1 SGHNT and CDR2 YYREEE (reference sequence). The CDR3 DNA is TGTGCCAGCAGCTTGGAGGGACTAGCTACAGATACGCAGTATTTT. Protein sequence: CASSLEGLATDTQYF.

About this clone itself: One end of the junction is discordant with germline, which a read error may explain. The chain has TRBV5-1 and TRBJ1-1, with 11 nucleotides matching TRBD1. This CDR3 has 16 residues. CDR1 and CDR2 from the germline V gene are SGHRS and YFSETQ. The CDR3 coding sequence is TGCGCCAGCAGCGGAGGACAGGGGGCCGTGAATACTGAAGCTTTCTTT. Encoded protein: CASSGGQGAVNTEAFF.

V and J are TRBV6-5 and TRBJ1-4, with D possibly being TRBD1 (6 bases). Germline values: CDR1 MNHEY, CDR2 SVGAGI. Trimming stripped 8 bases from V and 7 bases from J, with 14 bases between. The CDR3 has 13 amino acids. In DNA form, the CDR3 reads TGTGCCAGCGGGGGCGCCCTGGGTGAAAAACTGTTTTTT. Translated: CASGGALGEKLFF.

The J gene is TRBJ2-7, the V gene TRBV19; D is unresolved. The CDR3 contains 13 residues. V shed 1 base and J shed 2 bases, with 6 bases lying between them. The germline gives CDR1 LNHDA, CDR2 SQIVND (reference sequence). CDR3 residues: CASSIAQPYEQYF. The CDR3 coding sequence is TGTGCCAGTAGTATAGCACAGCCCTACGAGCAGTACTTC. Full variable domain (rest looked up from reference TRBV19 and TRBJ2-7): DGGITQSPKYLFRKEGQNVTLSCEQNLNHDAMYWYRQDPGQGLRLIYYSQIVNDFQKGDIAEGYSVSREKKESFPLTVTSAQKNPTAFYLCASSIAQPYEQYFGPGTRLTVT.

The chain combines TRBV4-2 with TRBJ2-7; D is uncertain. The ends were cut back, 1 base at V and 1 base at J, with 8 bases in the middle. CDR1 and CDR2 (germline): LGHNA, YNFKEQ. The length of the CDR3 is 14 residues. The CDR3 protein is CASSQGAGSYEQYF. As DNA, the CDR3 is TGTGCCAGCAGCCAAGGTGCTGGGTCCTACGAGCAGTACTTC.

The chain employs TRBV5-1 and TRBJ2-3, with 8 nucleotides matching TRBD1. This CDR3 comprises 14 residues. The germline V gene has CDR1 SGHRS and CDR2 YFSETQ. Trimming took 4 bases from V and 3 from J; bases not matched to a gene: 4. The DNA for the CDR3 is TGCGCCAGCAGCGGTACAGGGGGAACAGATACGCAGTATTTT. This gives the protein CASSGTGGTDTQYF. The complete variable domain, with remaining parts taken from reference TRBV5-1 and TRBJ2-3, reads KAGVTQTPRYLIKTRGQQVTLSCSPISGHRSVSWYQQTPGQGLQFLFEYFSETQRNKGNFPGRFSGRQFSNSRSEMNVSTLELGDSALYLCASSGTGGTDTQYFGPGTRLTVL.

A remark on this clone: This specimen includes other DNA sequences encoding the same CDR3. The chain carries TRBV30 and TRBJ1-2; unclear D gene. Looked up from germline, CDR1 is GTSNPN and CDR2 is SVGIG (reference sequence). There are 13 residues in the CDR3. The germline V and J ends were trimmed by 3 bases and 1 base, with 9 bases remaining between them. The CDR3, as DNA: TGTGCCTGGAGCTTGGGGATTAACTATGGCTACACCTTC. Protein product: CAWSLGINYGYTF.

The CDR3 here is CASRRQGFVYEQYF. CDR3 bases: TGTGCCAGCCGACGTCAGGGGTTCGTCTACGAGCAGTACTTC. The V call is TRBV28, the J call TRBJ2-7, with a possible D match to TRBD1 (6 bases). Trimming removed 8 bases from V and 3 bases from J, with 17 bases in between. Germline V gene lookup returns CDR1 MDHEN and CDR2 SYDVKM. The length of the CDR3 is 14 residues.

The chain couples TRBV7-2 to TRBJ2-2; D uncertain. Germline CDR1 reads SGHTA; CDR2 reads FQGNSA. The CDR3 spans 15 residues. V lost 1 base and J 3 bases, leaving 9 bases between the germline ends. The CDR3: CASSLGTLDTGELFF. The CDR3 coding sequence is TGTGCCAGCAGCTTAGGAACGCTTGACACCGGGGAGCTGTTTTTT.

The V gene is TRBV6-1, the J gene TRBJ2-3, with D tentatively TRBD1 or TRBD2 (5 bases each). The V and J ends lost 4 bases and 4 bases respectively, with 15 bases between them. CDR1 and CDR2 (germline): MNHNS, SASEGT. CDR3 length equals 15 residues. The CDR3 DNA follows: TGTGCCAGCAGTGGGGTGGGGGTTGTCTCAGATACGCAGTATTTT. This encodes CASSGVGVVSDTQYF.

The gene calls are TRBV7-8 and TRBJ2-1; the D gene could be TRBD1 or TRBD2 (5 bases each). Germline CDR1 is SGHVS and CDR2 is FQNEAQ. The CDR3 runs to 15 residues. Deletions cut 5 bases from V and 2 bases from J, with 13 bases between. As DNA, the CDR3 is TGTGCCAGCAGCCCAAGGGACGCCGCCTACAATGAGCAGTTCTTC. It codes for CASSPRDAAYNEQFF.

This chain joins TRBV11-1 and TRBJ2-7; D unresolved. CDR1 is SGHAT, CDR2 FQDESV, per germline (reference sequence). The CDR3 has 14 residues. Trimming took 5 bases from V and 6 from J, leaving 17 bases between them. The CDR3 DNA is TGTGCCAGCAGCGACCGGCCCTCGGCAGGCGAGCAGTACTTC. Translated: CASSDRPSAGEQYF. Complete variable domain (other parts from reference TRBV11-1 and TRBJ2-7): EAEVAQSPRYKITEKSQAVAFWCDPISGHATLYWYRQILGQGPELLVQFQDESVVDDSQLPKDRFSAERLKGVDSTLKIQPAELGDSAMYLCASSDRPSAGEQYFGPGTRLTVT.

CDR3 loop: CATSKGTGNTEAFF. The CDR3 DNA follows: TGTGCCACCAGCAAAGGGACAGGGAACACTGAAGCTTTCTTT. This rearrangement joins TRBV15 to TRBJ1-1; 8 bases line up with TRBD1. The CDR3 is 14 amino acids. Germline CDR1 reads LNHNV; CDR2 reads YYDKDF (reference sequence). V lost 4 bases and J lost 1; bases outside the gene matches: 2.

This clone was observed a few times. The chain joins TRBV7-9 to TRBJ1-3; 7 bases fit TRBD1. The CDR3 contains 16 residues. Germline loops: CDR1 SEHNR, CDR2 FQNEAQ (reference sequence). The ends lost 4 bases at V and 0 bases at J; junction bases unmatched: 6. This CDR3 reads CASSSGQPNSGNTIYF. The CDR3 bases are TGTGCCAGCAGCTCGGGACAGCCGAACTCTGGAAACACCATATATTTT.

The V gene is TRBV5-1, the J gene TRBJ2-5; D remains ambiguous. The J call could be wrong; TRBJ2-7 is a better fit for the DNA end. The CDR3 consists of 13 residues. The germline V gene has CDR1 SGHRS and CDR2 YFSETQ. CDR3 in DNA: TGCGCCAGCAGCTTGGAAGGCCGCTACGAGCAGTACTTC. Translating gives CASSLEGRYEQYF.

CDR3 nucleotide sequence: TGTGCCAGCAGGAGGGAGACTAGCGATACGCAGTATTTT. This sequence encodes CASRRETSDTQYF. V is TRBV6-1 and J is TRBJ2-3; 7 bases are a match to TRBD2. This CDR3 is built from 13 residues. Germline loops: CDR1 MNHNS, CDR2 SASEGT. V lost 6 bases, J lost 6 bases, and 6 bases stayed unmatched.

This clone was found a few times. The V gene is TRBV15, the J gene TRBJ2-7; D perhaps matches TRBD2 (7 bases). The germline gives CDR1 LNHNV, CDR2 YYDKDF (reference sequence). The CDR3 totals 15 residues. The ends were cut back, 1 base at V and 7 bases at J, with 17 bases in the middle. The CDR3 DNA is TGTGCCACCAGCAGAGGGTCGCTGGGGAGGGGGGAGCAGTACTTC. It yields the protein CATSRGSLGRGEQYF.

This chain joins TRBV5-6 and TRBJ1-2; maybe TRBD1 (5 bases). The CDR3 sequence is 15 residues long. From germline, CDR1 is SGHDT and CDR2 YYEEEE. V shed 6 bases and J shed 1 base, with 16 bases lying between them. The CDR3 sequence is CASNRGPDSNYGYTF. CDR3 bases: TGTGCCAGCAACCGAGGACCCGACAGTAACTATGGCTACACCTTC.

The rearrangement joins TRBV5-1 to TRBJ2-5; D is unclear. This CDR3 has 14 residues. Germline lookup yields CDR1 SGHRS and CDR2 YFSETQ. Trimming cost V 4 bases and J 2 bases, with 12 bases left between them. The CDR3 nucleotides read TGCGCCAGCAGCAAAAACAGCGTACAAGAGACCCAGTACTTC. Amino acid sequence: CASSKNSVQETQYF. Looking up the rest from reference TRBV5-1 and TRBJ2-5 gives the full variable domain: KAGVTQTPRYLIKTRGQQVTLSCSPISGHRSVSWYQQTPGQGLQFLFEYFSETQRNKGNFPGRFSGRQFSNSRSEMNVSTLELGDSALYLCASSKNSVQETQYFGPGTRLLVL.

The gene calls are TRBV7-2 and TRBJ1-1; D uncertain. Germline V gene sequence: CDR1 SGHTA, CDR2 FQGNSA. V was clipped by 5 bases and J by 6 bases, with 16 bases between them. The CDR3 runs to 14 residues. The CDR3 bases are TGTGCCAGCAGCCTCGACCGGGGAAGGGCTGAAGCTTTCTTT. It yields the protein CASSLDRGRAEAFF.

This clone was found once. The CDR3 spells CATQGGTGSTEAFF. The CDR3 DNA follows: TGTGCCACCCAAGGCGGGACAGGGTCCACTGAAGCTTTCTTT. This chain uses TRBV19 with TRBJ1-1; 9 bases match TRBD1. Germline V gives CDR1 LNHDA, CDR2 SQIVND (reference sequence). The CDR3 extends over 14 amino acids. The ends lost 10 bases at V and 4 bases at J; junction bases unmatched: 10.

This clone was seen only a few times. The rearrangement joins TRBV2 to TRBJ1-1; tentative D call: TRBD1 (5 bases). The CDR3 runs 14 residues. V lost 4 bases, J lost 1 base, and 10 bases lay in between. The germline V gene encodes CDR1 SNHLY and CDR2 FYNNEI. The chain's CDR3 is CASSGGLWNTEAFF. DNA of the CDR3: TGTGCCAGCAGTGGGGGACTTTGGAACACTGAAGCTTTCTTT.

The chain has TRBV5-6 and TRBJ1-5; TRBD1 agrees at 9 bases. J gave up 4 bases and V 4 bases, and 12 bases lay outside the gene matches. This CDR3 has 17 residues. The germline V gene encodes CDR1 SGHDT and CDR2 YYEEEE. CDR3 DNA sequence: TGTGCCAGCAGCACGGGACAGGGATCCGTTCGAAATCAGCCCCAGCATTTT. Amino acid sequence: CASSTGQGSVRNQPQHF.

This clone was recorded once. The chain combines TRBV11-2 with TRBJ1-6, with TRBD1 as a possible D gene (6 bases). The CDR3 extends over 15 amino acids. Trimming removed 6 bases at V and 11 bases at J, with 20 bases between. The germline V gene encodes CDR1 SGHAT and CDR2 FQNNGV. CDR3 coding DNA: TGTGCCAGCAGGGAAGGGACACGGAGAGATCCACCCCTCCACTTT. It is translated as CASREGTRRDPPLHF.

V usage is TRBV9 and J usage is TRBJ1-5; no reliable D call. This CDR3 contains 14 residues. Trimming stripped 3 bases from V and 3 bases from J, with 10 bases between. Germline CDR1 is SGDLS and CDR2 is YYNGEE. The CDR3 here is CASSGATLNQPQHF. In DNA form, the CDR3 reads TGTGCCAGCAGCGGGGCTACCCTCAATCAGCCCCAGCATTTT. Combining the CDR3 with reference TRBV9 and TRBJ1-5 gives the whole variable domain DSGVTQTPKHLITATGQRVTLRCSPRSGDLSVYWYQQSLDQGLQFLIQYYNGEERAKGNILERFSAQQFPDLHSELNLSSLELGDSALYFCASSGATLNQPQHFGDGTRLSIL.

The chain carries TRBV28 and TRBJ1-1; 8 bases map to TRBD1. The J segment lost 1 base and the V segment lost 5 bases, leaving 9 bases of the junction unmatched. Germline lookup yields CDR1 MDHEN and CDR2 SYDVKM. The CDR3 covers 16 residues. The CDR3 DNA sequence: TGTGCCAGCAGTCCCCGGACAGGGTGGACGAACACTGAAGCTTTCTTT. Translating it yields CASSPRTGWTNTEAFF. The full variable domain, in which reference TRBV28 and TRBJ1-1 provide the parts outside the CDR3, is DVKVTQSSRYLVKRTGEKVFLECVQDMDHENMFWYRQDPGLGLRLIYFSYDVKMKEKGDIPEGYSVSREKKERFSLILESASTNQTSMYLCASSPRTGWTNTEAFFGQGTRLTVV.

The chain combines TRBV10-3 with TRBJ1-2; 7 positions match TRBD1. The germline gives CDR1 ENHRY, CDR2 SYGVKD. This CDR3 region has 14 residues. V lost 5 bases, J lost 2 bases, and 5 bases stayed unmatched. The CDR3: CAISHGTENYGYTF. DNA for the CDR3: TGTGCCATCAGTCATGGGACAGAGAACTATGGCTACACCTTC.

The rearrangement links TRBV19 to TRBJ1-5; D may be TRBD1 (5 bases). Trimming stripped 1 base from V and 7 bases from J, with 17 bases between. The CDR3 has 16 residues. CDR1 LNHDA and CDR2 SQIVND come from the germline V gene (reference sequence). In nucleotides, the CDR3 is TGTGCCAGTAGTATAGCCCATCCCGAGGGGAACCAGCCCCAGCATTTT. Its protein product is CASSIAHPEGNQPQHF.